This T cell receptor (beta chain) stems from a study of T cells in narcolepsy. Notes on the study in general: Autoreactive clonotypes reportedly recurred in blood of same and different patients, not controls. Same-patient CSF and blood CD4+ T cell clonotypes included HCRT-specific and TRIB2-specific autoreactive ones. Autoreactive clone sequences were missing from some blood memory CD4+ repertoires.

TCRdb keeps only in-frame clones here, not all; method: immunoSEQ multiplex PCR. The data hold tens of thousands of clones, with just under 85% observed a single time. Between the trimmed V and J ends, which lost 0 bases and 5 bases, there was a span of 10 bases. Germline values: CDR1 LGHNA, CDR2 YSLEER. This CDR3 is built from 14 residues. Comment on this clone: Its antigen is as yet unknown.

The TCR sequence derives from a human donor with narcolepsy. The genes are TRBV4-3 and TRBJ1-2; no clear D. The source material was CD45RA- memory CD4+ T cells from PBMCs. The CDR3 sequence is CASSQDGVGYGYTF. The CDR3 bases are TGCGCCAGCAGCCAAGACGGGGTTGGGTATGGCTACACCTTC.